This T cell receptor beta chain was recovered during a study of response to subunit inactivated influenza vaccine (dated by TCRdb to the late 2010s). Study-wide context: To follow how T cells responded to a trivalent subunit inactivated influenza vaccine, the researchers relied on deep quantitative profiling of the T cell receptor repertoire.

The CDR3 numbers 13 residues from cysteine through phenylalanine. The entry retains the CDR3 DNA only, 39 bases that are in frame from base 1. From a lookup of the germline V gene, CDR1 and CDR2 are SGHVS and FNYEAQ. V loses 3 bases, J loses 3 bases, and the germline ends lie 5 bases apart. The intended sense of this specimen's time point label: 45 days after influenza vaccine administration. The table lists this clonotype with many counts. Its antigen is still unknown. One base away there is no much larger clone; base qualities are not given. On the study overall, not on this receptor specifically: According to the authors, only a limited number of new T cells may be recruited by each seasonal influenza vaccination.

The library was obtained by RT-PCR. Sequencing used an Illumina HiSeq 2500. The public reads were quality trimmed at Q25 with fastp and then assembled into clones with MiXCR by TCRdb, keeping productive beta chains. All rows with the same CDR3 protein become a single entry with the most common DNA and genes. This sample gives more than 400,000 distinct CDR3 sequences in total; 9.5% to 13% of them show up just once. The top ten clones comprise around 12% of the sample. The material was PBMCs from blood, obtained about 40 days after vaccination. The sequence came from a man aged 50-60 years who received an inactivated influenza vaccine. Donor details come from another sample of the same person, matched by shared clones. The sequence links TRBV7-6 to TRBJ2-2, with no confidently assigned D gene. The sequenced DNA: TGTGCCAGCAGCTTGGTCGACACCGGGGAGCTGTTTTTT. Its protein product is CASSLVDTGELFF.